This T cell receptor (beta chain) was sequenced for a study of early stage breast cancer tumors. Study as a whole: ER+/PR+/HER2- status applied to about 80% of the 16 invasive breast tumors. Study observations and caveats: In about 85% of the 16 patients, blood comparison separated tumor from normal breast. Chain pairing and CD4, CD8 or FOXP3 expression were not captured. Enriched TCRB sequences shared across patients were mostly commonly generated sequences.

Of note for this clone: Its target is not known.

Looked up from germline, CDR1 is MNHEY and CDR2 is SVGAGI. Trimming removed 0 bases from V and 2 bases from J, with 8 bases in between. The CDR3 is 14 amino acids. Sequencing used immunoSEQ multiplex PCR; TCRdb keeps in-frame clones, though not all of them. This table has around 28,000 clones, less than 75% appearing once. Specimen: breast tumor tissue. The receptor was derived from a person in their fifties or sixties with breast cancer. The V and J genes are TRBV6-5 and TRBJ2-7; no reliable D call. The CDR3 region is CASSYSIGAYEQYF. The DNA of the CDR3 is TGTGCCAGCAGTTACTCGATAGGCGCCTACGAGCAGTACTTC.